Below, 8 T cell receptor beta chains from the same sample are listed, as sequenced in a study of blood T cell repertoires in COVID-19. Some clones are missing from TCRdb's copy, which holds only in-frame ones; the method was immunoSEQ multiplex PCR. The sample holds around 400,000 clones, about 89% seen once. Sequenced material: peripheral blood. These receptors were obtained from a woman aged 30 to 39 with COVID-19, enrolled during active disease.

This clone was seen a few times. This CDR3 reads CASSFPSGRRNNEQFF. In DNA form, the CDR3 reads TGTGCCAGCAGCTTTCCGTCCGGGAGGAGAAACAATGAGCAGTTCTTC. This chain connects TRBV5-4 to TRBJ2-1; 7 nucleotides align to TRBD2. CDR3 size: 16 residues. V trimming: 2 bases; J trimming: 5 bases; junction bases outside the gene matches: 10. CDR1 and CDR2 from the germline V gene are SGHNT and YYREEE (reference sequence).

The chain employs TRBV6-2 or TRBV6-3 and TRBJ2-1; D perhaps matches TRBD2 (5 bases). Per the germline V gene, CDR1 is MNHEY and CDR2 is SVGEGT. Between the trimmed V and J ends, which lost 4 bases and 6 bases, there was a span of 13 bases. The CDR3 extends over 14 amino acids. The DNA of the CDR3 is TGTGCCAGCAGTTGGAACGGAGGAGGCAATGAGCAGTTCTTC. It is translated as CASSWNGGGNEQFF.

This chain connects TRBV28 to TRBJ2-1, with D tentatively TRBD2 (5 bases). Per germline, CDR1 MDHEN and CDR2 SYDVKM. This CDR3 contains 14 residues. V was clipped by 2 bases and J by 7 bases, with 12 bases between them. The CDR3 bases are TGTGCCAGCAGTTTACCACCTCGGGGAAATGAGCAGTTCTTC. It yields the protein CASSLPPRGNEQFF.

The V call is TRBV18, the J call TRBJ1-6; 8 bases are shared with TRBD1. The V gene end was trimmed by 6 bases and the J gene end by 6 bases; junction bases not matched to a gene: 10. The germline V gene encodes CDR1 KGHSH and CDR2 LQKENI. The CDR3 totals 16 residues. The DNA of the CDR3 is TGTGCCAGCTCGGGGACAGGACCGCCTCGTAATTCACCCCTCCACTTT. Amino acids: CASSGTGPPRNSPLHF.

The gene calls are TRBV19 and TRBJ1-1; D not resolved. Per the germline V gene, CDR1 is LNHDA and CDR2 is SQIVND (reference sequence). This CDR3 spans 15 amino acids. The germline V and J ends were trimmed by 4 bases and 1 base, with 13 bases remaining between them. CDR3 residues: CASSTPGLKNTEAFF. The CDR3 region has the DNA TGTGCCAGTAGTACCCCCGGACTCAAGAACACTGAAGCTTTCTTT. Based on the CDR3 plus reference TRBV19 and TRBJ1-1, the full variable domain is DGGITQSPKYLFRKEGQNVTLSCEQNLNHDAMYWYRQDPGQGLRLIYYSQIVNDFQKGDIAEGYSVSREKKESFPLTVTSAQKNPTAFYLCASSTPGLKNTEAFFGQGTRLTVV.

The V and J genes are TRBV5-1 and TRBJ2-1, with TRBD2 as a possible D gene (7 bases). Germline assignment: CDR1 SGHRS and CDR2 YFSETQ. The CDR3 totals 15 residues. Trimming took 0 bases from V and 9 from J, leaving 16 bases between them. The chain's CDR3 is CASSLAGGPSSEQFF. CDR3 DNA sequence: TGCGCCAGCAGCTTGGCGGGGGGCCCGAGTAGTGAGCAGTTCTTC.

The V gene is TRBV6-4, the J gene TRBJ2-2, with a weak D call TRBD1 (5 bases). V was clipped by 6 bases and J by 5 bases, with 13 bases between them. Germline CDR1 and CDR2: MRHNA and SNTAGT. This CDR3 region has 14 residues. In nucleotides, the CDR3 is TGTGCCAGCAGATCAGGGATAGAAACCGGGGAGCTGTTTTTT. It yields the protein CASRSGIETGELFF.

The CDR3 loop reads CASSYSGTYEQYF. The CDR3 DNA sequence: TGTGCCAGCAGTTACTCCGGGACCTACGAGCAGTACTTC. This chain links TRBV6-5 with TRBJ2-7; a possible D gene is TRBD2 (5 bases). Germline CDR1 and CDR2: MNHEY and SVGAGI. V lost 0 bases to trimming and J lost 2 bases, with 5 bases between them. CDR3 length: 13 amino acids.